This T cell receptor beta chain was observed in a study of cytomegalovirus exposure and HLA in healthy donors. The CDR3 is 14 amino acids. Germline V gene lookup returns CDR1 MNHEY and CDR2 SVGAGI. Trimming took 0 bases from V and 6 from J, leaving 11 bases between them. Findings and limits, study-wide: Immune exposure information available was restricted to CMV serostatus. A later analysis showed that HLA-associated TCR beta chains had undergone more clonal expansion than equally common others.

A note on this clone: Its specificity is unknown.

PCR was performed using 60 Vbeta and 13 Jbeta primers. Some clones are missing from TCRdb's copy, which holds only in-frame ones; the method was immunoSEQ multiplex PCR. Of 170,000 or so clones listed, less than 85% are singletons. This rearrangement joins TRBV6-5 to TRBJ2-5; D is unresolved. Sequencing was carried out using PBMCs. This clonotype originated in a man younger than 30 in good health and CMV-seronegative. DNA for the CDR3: TGTGCCAGCAGTTACTCGACCGGGTTACAGACCCAGTACTTC. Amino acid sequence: CASSYSTGLQTQYF.